This section outlines one TCR beta chain sequence together with its context. Antigen: not known. This sample was included in a study of blood T cells in healthy people across ages. Study outcomes and limitations: Aged donors had fewer naive CD4+ cells and lower diversity than long-lived donors. Age brought a roughly linear fall in TCR beta diversity measured per million T cells.

Peripheral blood from each donor was collected in a volume of about 10 milliliters. The CDR3 contains 20 residues. Germline V CDR1 and CDR2: LNHNV, YYDKDF (reference sequence). The V segment lost 3 bases and the J segment 5 bases; nucleotides outside the gene matches: 18. For the second PCR, which ran for about 7 to 11 cycles, a sample-barcoded 5' primer and a J-beta primer mix were used. TCRdb re-analysed the 5' RACE reads in MiXCR, keeping a single row per CDR3 protein. The table includes more than 650,000 distinct CDR3 sequences, less than 70% detected once. This chain uses TRBV15 with TRBJ2-3; 12 bases are a match to TRBD2. The sequence came from a man older than 75 in good health. The material sequenced was blood. Here the CDR3 DNA reads TGTGCCACCAGCAGTGTCGGCGGGGGGCTAGCGGGAGGGTCGCTAGATACGCAGTATTTT. Protein: CATSSVGGGLAGGSLDTQYF.